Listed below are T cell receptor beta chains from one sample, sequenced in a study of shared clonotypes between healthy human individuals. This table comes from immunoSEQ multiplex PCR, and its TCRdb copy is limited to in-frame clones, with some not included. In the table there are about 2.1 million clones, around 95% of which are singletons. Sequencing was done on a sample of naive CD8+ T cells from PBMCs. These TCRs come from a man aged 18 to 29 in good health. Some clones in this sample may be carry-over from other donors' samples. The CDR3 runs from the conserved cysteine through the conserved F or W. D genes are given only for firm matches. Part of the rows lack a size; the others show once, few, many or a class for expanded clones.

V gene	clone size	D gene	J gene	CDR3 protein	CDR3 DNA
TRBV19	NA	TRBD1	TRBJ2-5	CASSTRQGRWYQETQYF	TGTGCCAGTAGTACTCGACAGGGGCGTTGGTACCAAGAGACCCAGTACTTC
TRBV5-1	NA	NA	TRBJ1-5	CASSLSWNQPQHF	TGCGCCAGCAGCTTGAGTTGGAATCAGCCCCAGCATTTT
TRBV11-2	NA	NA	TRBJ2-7	CASSSRGSYEQYF	TGTGCCAGCAGCTCCCGGGGCTCCTACGAGCAGTACTTC
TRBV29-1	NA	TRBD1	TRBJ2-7	CSALGGQTYEQYF	TGCAGCGCCCTAGGGGGACAGACCTACGAGCAGTACTTC
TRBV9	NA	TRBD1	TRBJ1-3	CASSDRGLGGNTIYF	TGTGCCAGCAGCGACAGGGGGCTCGGTGGAAACACCATATATTTT
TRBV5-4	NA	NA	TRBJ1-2	CASTRPEALANYGYTF	TGTGCCAGCACCCGACCCGAGGCCTTGGCTAACTATGGCTACACCTTC
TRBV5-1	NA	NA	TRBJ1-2	CASSPGGTQGDGYTF	TGCGCCAGCAGCCCGGGGGGGACACAGGGTGATGGCTACACCTTC
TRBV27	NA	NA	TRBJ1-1	CASSPGGYEAFF	TGTGCCAGCAGCCCCGGGGGGTATGAAGCTTTCTTT
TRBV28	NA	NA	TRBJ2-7	CASSFNVPNSYEQYF	TGTGCCAGCAGTTTCAATGTACCTAACTCCTACGAGCAGTACTTC
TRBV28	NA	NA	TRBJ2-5	CASMVSDRTTGETQYF	TGTGCCAGCATGGTTTCCGACAGAACAACGGGGGAGACCCAGTACTTC
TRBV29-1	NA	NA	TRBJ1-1	CSAGERGASTEAFF	TGCAGCGCTGGAGAACGAGGGGCGAGCACTGAAGCTTTCTTT
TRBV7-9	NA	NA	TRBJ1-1	CASSLLGQAFF	TGTGCCAGCAGCTTATTAGGTCAAGCTTTCTTT
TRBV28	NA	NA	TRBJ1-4	CASRVRWGSNEKLFF	TGTGCCAGCAGGGTTCGTTGGGGCTCTAATGAAAAACTGTTTTTT
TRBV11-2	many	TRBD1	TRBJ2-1	CASRQGANEQFF	TGTGCCAGCAGACAGGGGGCGAATGAGCAGTTCTTC
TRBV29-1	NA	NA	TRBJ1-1	CSVPEVDREGWWNTEAFF	TGCAGCGTTCCCGAGGTTGACAGAGAGGGGTGGTGGAACACTGAAGCTTTCTTT
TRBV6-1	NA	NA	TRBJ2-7	CASSDRATYEQYF	TGTGCCAGCAGTGACAGAGCTACCTACGAGCAGTACTTC
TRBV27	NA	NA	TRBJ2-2	CASSTPRVTGTGELFF	TGTGCCAGCAGTACCCCCCGCGTTACGGGCACCGGGGAGCTGTTTTTT
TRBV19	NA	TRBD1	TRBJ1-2	CASSIDRTGGTYGYTF	TGTGCCAGTAGTATAGATCGGACAGGGGGCACCTATGGCTACACCTTC
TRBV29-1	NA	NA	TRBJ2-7	CSVEDQNPGRTYEQYF	TGCAGCGTTGAAGATCAAAATCCGGGGCGAACCTACGAGCAGTACTTC
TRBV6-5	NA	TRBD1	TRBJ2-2	CASSHRGPGELFF	TGTGCCAGCAGCCACAGGGGGCCCGGGGAGCTGTTTTTT
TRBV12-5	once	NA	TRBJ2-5	CASGLGQGREETQYF	TGTGCTAGTGGTTTGGGACAGGGGAGGGAAGAGACCCAGTACTTC
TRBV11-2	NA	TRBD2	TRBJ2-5	CASRGSGGETQYF	TGTGCCAGCCGCGGGAGTGGAGGAGAGACCCAGTACTTC
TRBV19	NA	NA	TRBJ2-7	CASSIEGGARYEQYF	TGTGCCAGTAGTATAGAAGGCGGGGCGCGGTACGAGCAGTACTTC
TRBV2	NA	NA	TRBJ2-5	CASPEQGRETQYF	TGTGCCAGCCCCGAACAGGGCCGAGAGACCCAGTACTTC
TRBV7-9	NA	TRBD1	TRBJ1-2	CASSFGQGVGYTF	TGTGCCAGCAGCTTCGGACAGGGGGTTGGCTACACCTTC
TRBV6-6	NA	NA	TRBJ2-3	CASSYVADSTDTQYF	TGTGCCAGCAGTTACGTCGCAGACAGCACAGATACGCAGTATTTT
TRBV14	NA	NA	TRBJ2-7	CASSQVVTYEQYF	TGTGCCAGCAGCCAAGTGGTCACCTACGAGCAGTACTTC
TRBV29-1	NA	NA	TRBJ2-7	CSVLRPTGNEQYF	TGCAGCGTTCTCCGTCCGACAGGAAACGAGCAGTACTTC
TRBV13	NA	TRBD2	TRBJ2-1	CASSLGRGGATYNEQFF	TGTGCCAGCAGCTTAGGCCGGGGGGGAGCCACCTACAATGAGCAGTTCTTC
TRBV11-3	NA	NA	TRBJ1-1	CASSVGRGTEAFF	TGTGCCAGCAGTGTCGGGAGGGGAACTGAAGCTTTCTTT
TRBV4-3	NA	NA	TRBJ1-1	CASSQDWDTENTEAFF	TGCGCCAGCAGCCAAGACTGGGACACCGAGAACACTGAAGCTTTCTTT
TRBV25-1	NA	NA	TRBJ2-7	CASSERHGGEQYF	TGTGCCAGCAGTGAACGCCACGGTGGGGAGCAGTACTTC
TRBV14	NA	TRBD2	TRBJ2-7	CASSFRLAGAYEQYF	TGTGCCAGCAGCTTCCGACTAGCGGGGGCCTACGAGCAGTACTTC